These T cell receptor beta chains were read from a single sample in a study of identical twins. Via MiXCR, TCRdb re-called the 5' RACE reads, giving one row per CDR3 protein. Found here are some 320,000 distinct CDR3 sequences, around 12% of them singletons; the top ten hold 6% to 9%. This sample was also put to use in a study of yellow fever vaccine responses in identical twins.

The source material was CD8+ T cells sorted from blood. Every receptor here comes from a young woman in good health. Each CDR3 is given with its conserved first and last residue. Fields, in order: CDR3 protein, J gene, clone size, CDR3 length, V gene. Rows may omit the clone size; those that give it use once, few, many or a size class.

cdr3_aa: CASSPKGFGGELFF
j_call: TRBJ2-2
clone_size: few
cdr3_length: 14
v_call: TRBV4-1

cdr3_aa: CASSRPHSVIGGELFF
j_call: TRBJ2-2
clone_size: .
cdr3_length: 16
v_call: TRBV12-3/TRBV12-4

cdr3_aa: CASSPESSGRGEQYF
j_call: TRBJ2-7
clone_size: few
cdr3_length: 15
v_call: TRBV7-3

cdr3_aa: CSARDPTDSSNQPQHF
j_call: TRBJ1-5
clone_size: many
cdr3_length: 16
v_call: TRBV20-1

cdr3_aa: CASSATWGTRETQYF
j_call: TRBJ2-5
clone_size: .
cdr3_length: 15
v_call: TRBV14

cdr3_aa: CASSQAGDQETQYF
j_call: TRBJ2-5
clone_size: few
cdr3_length: 14
v_call: TRBV4-1

cdr3_aa: CATSRGVSAGNTIYF
j_call: TRBJ1-3
clone_size: .
cdr3_length: 15
v_call: TRBV15

cdr3_aa: CRGLNEPTEAFF
j_call: TRBJ1-1
clone_size: .
cdr3_length: 12
v_call: TRBV20-1

cdr3_aa: CASSYVGLLFF
j_call: TRBJ2-1
clone_size: .
cdr3_length: 11
v_call: TRBV13

cdr3_aa: CASSSHRAPGDIQYF
j_call: TRBJ2-4
clone_size: .
cdr3_length: 15
v_call: TRBV7-9

cdr3_aa: CASSLRDRINEQFF
j_call: TRBJ2-1
clone_size: few
cdr3_length: 14
v_call: TRBV7-8

cdr3_aa: CASSRLRNEKLFF
j_call: TRBJ1-4
clone_size: .
cdr3_length: 13
v_call: TRBV6-1

cdr3_aa: CASVGQNSNQPQHF
j_call: TRBJ1-5
clone_size: few
cdr3_length: 14
v_call: TRBV28

cdr3_aa: CASSYGTGGGDTF
j_call: TRBJ1-2
clone_size: many
cdr3_length: 13
v_call: TRBV6-5

cdr3_aa: CASSTLAGGGDTQYF
j_call: TRBJ2-3
clone_size: .
cdr3_length: 15
v_call: TRBV6-2/TRBV6-3

cdr3_aa: CASSLTGETQYF
j_call: TRBJ2-5
clone_size: many
cdr3_length: 12
v_call: TRBV12-3/TRBV12-4

cdr3_aa: CASSLNLQGAGTDTQYF
j_call: TRBJ2-3
clone_size: .
cdr3_length: 17
v_call: TRBV5-1

cdr3_aa: CASSYWSGIAGELFF
j_call: TRBJ2-2
clone_size: .
cdr3_length: 15
v_call: TRBV6-5

cdr3_aa: CASTPGAGGRSRNTEAFF
j_call: TRBJ1-1
clone_size: few
cdr3_length: 18
v_call: TRBV11-1

cdr3_aa: CASSLFGGDEQYF
j_call: TRBJ2-7
clone_size: few
cdr3_length: 13
v_call: TRBV5-4

cdr3_aa: CASSVATGGWGNEKLFF
j_call: TRBJ1-4
clone_size: .
cdr3_length: 17
v_call: TRBV9

cdr3_aa: CASSLVRRDTQYF
j_call: TRBJ2-3
clone_size: many
cdr3_length: 13
v_call: TRBV7-2

cdr3_aa: CASSTTGGVYNEQFF
j_call: TRBJ2-1
clone_size: few
cdr3_length: 15
v_call: TRBV2

cdr3_aa: CASSYYRDWVRDEQFF
j_call: TRBJ2-1
clone_size: few
cdr3_length: 16
v_call: TRBV6-2/TRBV6-3

cdr3_aa: CATRPTWTGGMNTEAFF
j_call: TRBJ1-1
clone_size: few
cdr3_length: 17
v_call: TRBV15

cdr3_aa: CASSVYSGNTGELFF
j_call: TRBJ2-2
clone_size: .
cdr3_length: 15
v_call: TRBV9

cdr3_aa: CASSEGYQPQHF
j_call: TRBJ1-5
clone_size: .
cdr3_length: 12
v_call: TRBV6-1

cdr3_aa: CSASAHLGNEQFF
j_call: TRBJ2-1
clone_size: few
cdr3_length: 13
v_call: TRBV20-1